These 21 T cell receptor beta chains share one sample of origin, sequenced in a study of CD4 T cells in relation to SARS-CoV-2 and coronaviruses. Repertoires were generated with immunoSEQ multiplex PCR, while TCRdb's copy carries only in-frame clones and drops some. The sample consists of 29,000 or so clones, roughly 78% of them appearing once. For these TCRs, the target antigens are not known. Unexposed donor CD4+ T cells date from about 2011-2018, before the COVID-19 pandemic. The cells were cultured for about 10 days before CD4+ T cells were isolated. The sequenced sample was CD4+ T cells from PBMCs, cultured in vitro. All receptors derive from a human donor in good health.

This chain connects TRBV5-1 to TRBJ2-5; TRBD1 might be the D (5 bases). This CDR3 spans 14 amino acids. Per germline, CDR1 SGHRS and CDR2 YFSETQ. V gave up 4 bases and J gave up 5 bases, with 15 bases separating them. The CDR3 DNA reads TGCGCCAGCAGCGCCAGGGTCACCAGGGAGACCCAGTACTTC. This translates into CASSARVTRETQYF.

This clone was counted between two and nine times. V and J are TRBV3-1 (or the pseudogene TRBV3-2) and TRBJ2-6; 9 bases are a match to TRBD1. Trimming removed 3 bases from V and 2 bases from J; junction bases left unmatched: 8. There are 18 residues in the CDR3. Germline CDR1 reads LGHDT; CDR2 reads YNNKEL (reference sequence). CDR3 amino acids: CASSQGFWTGAGANVLTF. For the CDR3, the DNA is TGTGCCAGCAGCCAGGGTTTCTGGACAGGGGCTGGGGCCAACGTCCTGACTTTC.

The gene calls are TRBV25-1 and TRBJ2-5; D is undetermined. Germline V gene lookup returns CDR1 MGHDK and CDR2 SYGVNS. The CDR3 runs 12 residues. The ends were cut back, 6 bases at V and 4 bases at J, with 9 bases in the middle. The CDR3, as DNA: TGTGCCAGCAGCCCCCCGGGAGAGACCCAGTACTTC. Residues: CASSPPGETQYF.

The rearrangement joins TRBV11-2 to TRBJ2-5; 11 bases map to TRBD2. The J segment lost 5 bases and the V segment lost 5 bases, leaving 13 bases of the junction unmatched. CDR3 length: 17 amino acids. CDR1 is SGHAT, CDR2 FQNNGV, per germline. The CDR3 bases are TGTGCCAGCAGCCGGCACCCACTAGCGGGGGCAGGGGAGACCCAGTACTTC. This sequence encodes CASSRHPLAGAGETQYF.

V usage is TRBV29-1 and J usage is TRBJ2-2; 8 nucleotides line up with TRBD1. Germline-derived CDR1 and CDR2 are SQVTM and ANQGSEA. The CDR3 totals 14 residues. V lost 5 bases, J lost 1 base, and 3 bases stayed unmatched. The CDR3 DNA sequence: TGCAGCGTTTCAGGGGGCTTGAACACCGGGGAGCTGTTTTTT. Amino acids: CSVSGGLNTGELFF.

This sequence joins TRBV4-1 and TRBJ2-5, with D perhaps matching TRBD1 (6 bases). The germline gives CDR1 MGHRA, CDR2 YSYEKL. V was pared by 6 bases and J by 1 base, with 12 bases between. The CDR3 runs 14 residues. CDR3 DNA sequence: TGCGCCAGCAGTGGGGGCAGGGTCCAAGAGACCCAGTACTTC. Its protein product is CASSGGRVQETQYF.

This chain connects TRBV7-2 to TRBJ1-6; the D gene is possibly TRBD1 (5 bases). The CDR3 runs 16 residues. From germline, CDR1 is SGHTA and CDR2 FQGNSA. Between the trimmed V and J ends, which lost 0 bases and 6 bases, there was a span of 12 bases. This chain's CDR3 is CASSLASQGSNSPLHF. CDR3 DNA sequence: TGTGCCAGCAGCTTAGCCTCCCAGGGTAGTAATTCACCCCTCCACTTT.

V gene TRBV3-1 (or the pseudogene TRBV3-2) combines with J gene TRBJ1-1; no firm D call. V was cut by 6 bases and J by 1 base, with 9 bases left in between. Germline V lookup: CDR1 LGHDT, CDR2 YNNKEL (reference sequence). The CDR3 is made up of 13 amino acids. The CDR3 nucleotides are TGTGCCAGCAGTACCAATTCGAACACTGAAGCTTTCTTT. Protein sequence: CASSTNSNTEAFF.

This clone was counted a single time. The V call is TRBV7-2, the J call TRBJ2-7, with 7 bases identical to TRBD2. The junction had 11 bases not matched to a gene; V was cut back by 3 bases and J by 0 bases. Germline-derived CDR1 and CDR2 are SGHTA and FQGNSA. This CDR3 has 17 amino acids. The CDR3 DNA reads as TGTGCCAGCAGCTTTGGGGCTAGCGGTTTACCCTCCTACGAGCAGTACTTC. It specifies CASSFGASGLPSYEQYF.

The genes are TRBV27 and TRBJ1-5, with a possible D match to TRBD1 (5 bases). V lost 6 bases and J 3 bases, leaving 21 bases between the germline ends. Per the germline V gene, CDR1 is MNHEY and CDR2 is SMNVEV (reference sequence). This CDR3 comprises 17 residues. CDR3 loop: CASSPWGVGGDNQPQHF. DNA for the CDR3: TGTGCCAGCAGCCCCTGGGGGGTGGGAGGGGACAATCAGCCCCAGCATTTT.

The chain has TRBV7-8 and TRBJ2-5; D possibly corresponds to TRBD2 (6 bases). The CDR3 contains 13 residues. The germline CDR1 and CDR2 sequences are SGHVS and FQNEAQ. V lost 3 bases and J lost 5, with 10 bases in between. The CDR3 loop is CASSFYGGETQYF. The CDR3 DNA reads as TGTGCCAGCAGCTTTTACGGGGGTGAGACCCAGTACTTC.

The chain carries TRBV6-6 and TRBJ1-2, with TRBD1 identical over 9 bases. V lost 4 bases, J lost 6 bases, and 3 bases stayed unmatched. This CDR3 comprises 13 residues. Looked up from germline, CDR1 is MNHNY and CDR2 is SVGAGI (reference sequence). The CDR3, as DNA: TGTGCCAGCAGTTTTACAGGGGGCAATGGCTACACCTTC. It yields the protein CASSFTGGNGYTF.

V gene TRBV7-9 combines with J gene TRBJ1-2, with 8 bases aligning to TRBD1. CDR3 size: 14 residues. The J segment lost 4 bases and the V segment lost 4 bases, leaving 5 bases of the junction unmatched. From germline, CDR1 is SEHNR and CDR2 FQNEAQ (reference sequence). CDR3 DNA: TGTGCCAGCAGCTGGCAGGGGGCAGTCTATGGCTACACCTTC. Amino acids: CASSWQGAVYGYTF.

The chain uses TRBV5-1 and TRBJ1-3; no clear D. V was pared by 4 bases and J by 4 bases, with 6 bases between. Looked up from germline, CDR1 is SGHRS and CDR2 is YFSETQ. The CDR3 sequence is 12 residues long. The CDR3 reads CASSPSGNTIYF. The CDR3 region has the DNA TGCGCCAGCAGCCCGTCGGGAAACACCATATATTTT.

The chain joins TRBV2 to TRBJ1-6; TRBD1 agrees at 7 bases. The germline V gene has CDR1 SNHLY and CDR2 FYNNEI. The CDR3 consists of 14 residues. V gave up 5 bases and J gave up 9 bases; unmatched junction bases: 7. The CDR3 here is CASSSQGSSSPLHF. CDR3 nucleotide sequence: TGTGCCAGCAGTTCACAGGGGTCAAGTTCACCCCTCCACTTT.

The chain employs TRBV7-2 and TRBJ2-7; perhaps TRBD1 as D (5 bases). The CDR3 sequence is 13 residues long. Trimming stripped 4 bases from V and 3 bases from J, with 10 bases between. Germline V lookup: CDR1 SGHTA, CDR2 FQGNSA. CDR3 bases: TGTGCCAGCAGCTCCAGGGCCAACTACGAGCAGTACTTC. It is translated as CASSSRANYEQYF.

There are a few counts of this clone. The V and J genes are TRBV12-3 or TRBV12-4 and TRBJ1-1; no firm D call. There are 13 residues in the CDR3. Trimming cost V 6 bases and J 4 bases, with 12 bases left between them. The CDR3 DNA reads as TGTGCCAGCAGCACGACTGGTGGCACTGAAGCTTTCTTT. Translating gives CASSTTGGTEAFF.

The chain joins TRBV4-1 to TRBJ1-5; no clear D gene. CDR1 MGHRA and CDR2 YSYEKL come from the germline V gene. CDR3 length: 15 residues. Trimming took 4 bases from V and 0 from J, leaving 10 bases between them. CDR3 region: CASSPGRGSNQPQHF. The CDR3 nucleotides are TGCGCCAGCAGCCCAGGACGAGGTAGCAATCAGCCCCAGCATTTT.

The chain recombines TRBV30 with TRBJ2-1, with TRBD2 matching 11 bases. CDR3 length: 15 residues. Trimming at V came to 2 bases and at J to 6 bases, leaving 6 bases not matched to a gene. Germline V gene lookup returns CDR1 GTSNPN and CDR2 SVGIG (reference sequence). This CDR3 reads CAWSYTSGSSNEQFF. CDR3 DNA: TGTGCCTGGAGTTACACTAGCGGGAGCTCCAATGAGCAGTTCTTC.

The genes are TRBV5-4 and TRBJ1-1; no definite D call. Germline assignment: CDR1 SGHNT and CDR2 YYREEE (reference sequence). V was trimmed by 4 bases and J by 5 bases, leaving 12 bases between them. The CDR3 runs 13 residues. The CDR3 sequence is CASSGGVGTEAFF. In DNA, the CDR3 is TGTGCCAGCAGCGGTGGGGTGGGGACTGAAGCTTTCTTT.

This clone was counted once. This chain joins TRBV9 and TRBJ2-1; no firm D call. Per germline, CDR1 SGDLS and CDR2 YYNGEE. Trimming removed 4 bases from V and 5 bases from J, with 13 bases in between. The length of the CDR3 is 14 residues. The CDR3 coding sequence is TGTGCCAGCAGCCCGAGGTGGGAAAACAATGAGCAGTTCTTC. Residues: CASSPRWENNEQFF.